This passage covers 28 T cell receptor beta chains from one sample sequenced in a study of T cells in localized non-small cell lung cancer. Data came from immunoSEQ multiplex PCR; TCRdb stores just in-frame clones and leaves some out. The sample has some 1,000 clones, about 18% seen once. The source was normal lung tissue next to the tumor, collected before any cancer treatment. Every receptor here comes from a female donor over 55 with stage II squamous cell lung carcinoma.

This clone was seen a few times. V and J are TRBV2 and TRBJ2-5, with D perhaps matching TRBD1 or TRBD2 (6 bases each). The CDR3 is 14 amino acids. Germline values: CDR1 SNHLY, CDR2 FYNNEI. Deletions cut 7 bases from V and 6 bases from J, with 18 bases between. The CDR3 bases are TGTGCCAGCAAAGGAGGGGGGCAGGGGAAGACCCAGTACTTC. Residues: CASKGGGQGKTQYF.

This clone occurred a few times. The chain has TRBV19 and TRBJ2-1; D is undetermined. Trimming stripped 5 bases from V and 9 bases from J, with 8 bases between. The CDR3 sequence is 11 residues long. From germline, CDR1 is LNHDA and CDR2 SQIVND (reference sequence). This chain's CDR3 is CASSASVEQFF. CDR3 sequence (DNA): TGTGCCAGTAGTGCCTCGGTTGAGCAGTTCTTC.

By share, this clone ranks as large. V is TRBV9 and J is TRBJ2-1, with no clear D. The V end lost 0 bases, the J end lost 5 bases, and 12 bases lay between the germline ends. Germline CDR1 and CDR2: SGDLS and YYNGEE. This CDR3 is built from 15 residues. The DNA for the CDR3 is TGTGCCAGCAGCGTAGAAACGGGCGGACACAATGAGCAGTTCTTC. Protein product: CASSVETGGHNEQFF.

The sample holds a few counts of this clone. The chain recombines TRBV19 with TRBJ1-1, with TRBD1 matching 11 bases. Germline V gene sequence: CDR1 LNHDA, CDR2 SQIVND (reference sequence). This CDR3 region has 14 residues. V shed 5 bases, J shed 6 bases, and the junction held 5 bases outside the gene matches. CDR3 residues: CASSLGQGVSEAFF. CDR3 sequence (DNA): TGTGCCAGTAGTTTGGGACAGGGGGTTTCTGAAGCTTTCTTT. The complete variable domain, with remaining parts taken from reference TRBV19 and TRBJ1-1, reads DGGITQSPKYLFRKEGQNVTLSCEQNLNHDAMYWYRQDPGQGLRLIYYSQIVNDFQKGDIAEGYSVSREKKESFPLTVTSAQKNPTAFYLCASSLGQGVSEAFFGQGTRLTVV.

This clone is deemed medium-sized (0.01 to 0.1%). V and J are TRBV11-3 and TRBJ1-1; D ambiguous. The CDR3 has 14 residues. The V gene's germline CDR1 is SGHNT and CDR2 YENEEA. The germline V and J ends were trimmed by 3 bases and 2 bases, with 10 bases remaining between them. The CDR3 loop is CASSLRPFNTEAFF. CDR3 in DNA: TGTGCCAGCAGCTTGAGACCTTTTAACACTGAAGCTTTCTTT. Supplemented by reference TRBV11-3 and TRBJ1-1, the full variable domain reads EAGVVQSPRYKIIEKKQPVAFWCNPISGHNTLYWYLQNLGQGPELLIRYENEEAVDDSQLPKDRFSAERLKGVDSTLKIQPAELGDSAVYLCASSLRPFNTEAFFGQGTRLTVV.

This clone was counted only a few times. This chain links TRBV30 with TRBJ2-4, with 7 bases that match TRBD1. Unmatched junction bases numbered 7, after V lost 5 bases and J lost 3 bases. This CDR3 contains 14 residues. The germline CDR1 and CDR2 sequences are GTSNPN and SVGIG (reference sequence). In nucleotides, the CDR3 is TGTGCCTGGGAAACAGGGGCGGACAAAAACATTCAGTACTTC. Translated, it gives CAWETGADKNIQYF.

This clone has more than one count but fewer than ten. This sequence joins TRBV6-8 and TRBJ2-2; 10 nucleotides line up with TRBD2. The V gene's germline CDR1 is MNHGY and CDR2 SAAAGT. Trimming removed 5 bases from V and 2 bases from J; junction bases left unmatched: 5. The CDR3 totals 16 residues. CDR3 coding DNA: TGTGCCAGCAGTCCAGGACTAGCGGTCAACACCGGGGAGCTGTTTTTT. Translated: CASSPGLAVNTGELFF.

This clone is termed medium-sized. This rearrangement joins TRBV11-3 to TRBJ2-5; 8 bases align to TRBD2. Germline CDR1 SGHNT, CDR2 YENEEA. V was clipped by 5 bases and J by 1 base; unmatched bases: 6. CDR3 length: 15 amino acids. The CDR3, as DNA: TGTGCCAGCAGCCCCACACTAGCGGTCCAAGAGACCCAGTACTTC. Encoded protein: CASSPTLAVQETQYF.

The chain uses TRBV29-1 and TRBJ2-6; weak D call: TRBD1 (6 bases). The CDR3 loop spans 16 amino acids. The V and J ends lost 0 bases and 0 bases respectively, with 9 bases between them. In germline, CDR1 is SQVTM, CDR2 ANQGSEA. The CDR3 sequence is CSVEDRGISGANVLTF. CDR3 nucleotide sequence: TGCAGCGTTGAAGACAGGGGCATCTCTGGGGCCAACGTCCTGACTTTC.

This clone is medium-sized in the sample. This chain joins TRBV11-3 and TRBJ2-7, with 8 bases fitting TRBD1. V trimming: 5 bases; J trimming: 0 bases; junction bases outside the gene matches: 15. This CDR3 is built from 18 residues. Germline V CDR1 and CDR2: SGHNT, YENEEA. CDR3 sequence: CASSTGRLGQGRSYEQYF. CDR3 bases: TGTGCCAGCAGCACCGGACGCCTAGGACAGGGCCGCTCCTACGAGCAGTACTTC.

By sample share, this clone is medium-sized (0.01 to 0.1%). The CDR3: CASSLQRGSNQPQHF. The DNA of the CDR3 is TGTGCCAGCAGTCTACAGAGGGGAAGCAATCAGCCCCAGCATTTT. J is TRBJ1-5 and V is TRBV6-8; the D gene is possibly TRBD1 (5 bases). The germline V gene encodes CDR1 MNHGY and CDR2 SAAAGT. V shed 5 bases and J shed 1 base, with 12 bases lying between them. The CDR3 extends over 15 amino acids.

By share of the sample, this clone is medium-sized. CDR3 nucleotides: TGTGCCAGCAGTGAGGGACTAGAGGTGAATGAGCAGTTCTTC. This gives the protein CASSEGLEVNEQFF. The rearrangement joins TRBV6-8 to TRBJ2-1; 8 nucleotides line up with TRBD2. This CDR3 comprises 14 residues. The V segment lost 5 bases and the J segment 7 bases; nucleotides outside the gene matches: 7. The germline V gene encodes CDR1 MNHGY and CDR2 SAAAGT.

J is TRBJ2-1 and V is TRBV19; 7 bases agree with TRBD2. This CDR3 region has 15 residues. Germline CDR1 and CDR2: LNHDA and SQIVND (reference sequence). V shed 5 bases and J 7 bases; nucleotides not matched to a gene: 11. The CDR3 region has the DNA TGTGCCAGTAGTTCCTCTAGGGGAGGGCCTAATGAGCAGTTCTTC. This encodes CASSSSRGGPNEQFF. Full variable domain (missing parts from reference TRBV19 and TRBJ2-1): DGGITQSPKYLFRKEGQNVTLSCEQNLNHDAMYWYRQDPGQGLRLIYYSQIVNDFQKGDIAEGYSVSREKKESFPLTVTSAQKNPTAFYLCASSSSRGGPNEQFFGPGTRLTVL.

This clone has more than one count but fewer than ten. This chain joins TRBV6-8 and TRBJ2-3; 7 bases map to TRBD1. The V segment lost 6 bases and the J segment 1 base; nucleotides outside the gene matches: 4. This CDR3 region has 14 residues. Germline V CDR1 and CDR2: MNHGY, SAAAGT. CDR3 sequence: CASRSGTGTDTQYF. In DNA, the CDR3 is TGTGCCAGCAGGTCCGGGACAGGCACAGATACGCAGTATTTT.

This clone was detected only a few times. A read error may produce the germline difference seen at one junction end. The same CDR3 is also encoded by other DNA sequences in this sample. The chain is built from TRBV6-8 and TRBJ2-5; 8 nucleotides line up with TRBD1. The length of the CDR3 is 14 residues. Germline CDR1 MNHGY, CDR2 SAAAGT. For the CDR3, the DNA is TGTGCCATCAGTCCGACAGGGGTGGGGGAGACCCAGTACTTC. Its protein product is CAISPTGVGETQYF.

The chain employs TRBV15 and TRBJ2-3, with TRBD1 identical over 9 bases. V shed 0 bases, J shed 5 bases, and the junction held 12 bases outside the gene matches. Germline lookup yields CDR1 LNHNV and CDR2 YYDKDF (reference sequence). CDR3 length: 18 amino acids. CDR3 region: CATSRDSEGQGVRDTQYF. The CDR3 DNA follows: TGTGCCACCAGCAGAGATTCGGAGGGACAGGGAGTAAGAGATACGCAGTATTTT.

This clone is termed medium-sized. This CDR3 reads CASSVGLYTDTQYF. The CDR3 coding sequence is TGTGCCAGCAGCGTGGGACTATACACAGATACGCAGTATTTT. The V call is TRBV11-3, the J call TRBJ2-3, with 7 positions matching TRBD2. J lost 2 bases, V lost 5 bases, and 4 bases had no gene match. This CDR3 contains 14 residues. Germline lookup yields CDR1 SGHNT and CDR2 YENEEA.

This chain uses TRBV29-1 with TRBJ1-2; 7 nucleotides align to TRBD1. The CDR3 loop spans 14 amino acids. Per germline, CDR1 SQVTM and CDR2 ANQGSEA. Trimming at V came to 4 bases and at J to 0 bases, leaving 5 bases not matched to a gene. The CDR3 DNA reads as TGCAGCGTTGGAGCAGGGGGAGCTAACTATGGCTACACCTTC. Protein product: CSVGAGGANYGYTF.

This clone was counted ten times or more. V and J are TRBV11-3 and TRBJ2-2, with 8 bases lining up with TRBD1. With V trimmed by 7 bases and J by 6 bases, 10 bases remained unmatched. Germline lookup yields CDR1 SGHNT and CDR2 YENEEA. The CDR3 covers 15 residues. In nucleotides, the CDR3 is TGTGCCAGCACCGACGGCCGCAGGGGGCCCGGGGAGCTGTTTTTT. Residues: CASTDGRRGPGELFF.

CDR3: CASSQGKGQFSDTQYF. CDR3 sequence (DNA): TGTGCCAGCAGCCAAGGAAAGGGACAGTTTTCAGATACGCAGTATTTT. V usage is TRBV14 and J usage is TRBJ2-3; 7 nucleotides match TRBD1. Germline CDR1 reads SGHDN; CDR2 reads FVKESK. V was pared by 1 base and J by 4 bases, with 8 bases of the junction left unmatched. CDR3 length equals 16 residues. Full variable domain (rest looked up from reference TRBV14 and TRBJ2-3): EAGVTQFPSHSVIEKGQTVTLRCDPISGHDNLYWYRRVMGKEIKFLLHFVKESKQDESGMPNNRFLAERTGGTYSTLKVQPAELEDSGVYFCASSQGKGQFSDTQYFGPGTRLTVL.

This clone is large in the sample. The chain couples TRBV6-8 to TRBJ2-1; D not certain. The V end lost 5 bases, the J end lost 7 bases, and 15 bases lay between the germline ends. Germline CDR1 and CDR2: MNHGY and SAAAGT. The CDR3 sequence is 14 residues long. The CDR3 spells CASSPPGRQNEQFF. In DNA form, the CDR3 reads TGTGCCAGCAGTCCCCCTGGCAGGCAGAATGAGCAGTTCTTC.

By share of the sample, this clone is medium-sized. The rearrangement joins TRBV11-3 to TRBJ2-5, with 7 bases fitting TRBD2. CDR3 size: 15 residues. Looked up from germline, CDR1 is SGHNT and CDR2 is YENEEA. With V trimmed by 1 base and J by 1 base, 3 bases remained unmatched. The CDR3 is CASSLGGRAQETQYF. CDR3 nucleotides: TGTGCCAGCAGCTTAGGGGGGAGGGCCCAAGAGACCCAGTACTTC. The full variable domain, completed using reference TRBV11-3 and TRBJ2-5, is EAGVVQSPRYKIIEKKQPVAFWCNPISGHNTLYWYLQNLGQGPELLIRYENEEAVDDSQLPKDRFSAERLKGVDSTLKIQPAELGDSAVYLCASSLGGRAQETQYFGPGTRLLVL.

The chain joins TRBV28 to TRBJ2-7; TRBD1 is a possible D gene (5 bases). V lost 5 bases and J lost 3, with 11 bases in between. CDR3 length: 13 amino acids. CDR1 MDHEN and CDR2 SYDVKM come from the germline V gene. CDR3: CASSVGAIYEQYF. CDR3 nucleotides: TGTGCCAGCAGTGTAGGGGCAATCTACGAGCAGTACTTC. Drawing the rest from reference TRBV28 and TRBJ2-7, the complete variable domain is DVKVTQSSRYLVKRTGEKVFLECVQDMDHENMFWYRQDPGLGLRLIYFSYDVKMKEKGDIPEGYSVSREKKERFSLILESASTNQTSMYLCASSVGAIYEQYFGPGTRLTVT.

This clone was observed a handful of times. The chain combines TRBV11-3 with TRBJ2-7, with D tentatively TRBD1 (6 bases). V lost 1 base, J lost 5 bases, and 15 bases lay in between. The germline V gene encodes CDR1 SGHNT and CDR2 YENEEA. The CDR3 covers 15 residues. The CDR3 loop is CASSLGVGGSDEQYF. The DNA for the CDR3 is TGTGCCAGCAGCTTAGGAGTTGGGGGCAGCGACGAGCAGTACTTC.

V is TRBV19 and J is TRBJ2-1; a weak D match, TRBD2 (5 bases). Looked up from germline, CDR1 is LNHDA and CDR2 is SQIVND (reference sequence). Trimming stripped 0 bases from V and 5 bases from J, with 17 bases between. The CDR3 is made up of 17 amino acids. CDR3 sequence reads: CASSIDRWSGANNEQFF. Here the CDR3 DNA reads TGTGCCAGTAGTATAGATCGTTGGAGCGGAGCCAACAATGAGCAGTTCTTC.

This sequence joins TRBV29-1 and TRBJ1-1, with a weak D call TRBD1 (5 bases). The CDR3 is 13 residues long. In germline, CDR1 is SQVTM, CDR2 ANQGSEA. Trimming removed 2 bases from V and 3 bases from J, with 10 bases in between. In nucleotides, the CDR3 is TGCAGCGTTGAATGGGGGATTGACACTGAAGCTTTCTTT. Protein product: CSVEWGIDTEAFF.

This clone is termed large (0.1 to 1%). The V call is TRBV5-1, the J call TRBJ1-4, with D perhaps TRBD1 (6 bases). Germline-derived CDR1 and CDR2 are SGHRS and YFSETQ. The V gene lost 4 bases and the J gene lost 8 bases, with 21 bases spanning the gap. The CDR3 length is 16 residues. The DNA of the CDR3 is TGCGCCAGCAGCCTCGGACAGCCTACCTCAGCGGAAAAACTGTTTTTT. It yields the protein CASSLGQPTSAEKLFF.

Only a few counts were recorded for this clone. The gene calls are TRBV11-3 and TRBJ2-1, with TRBD2 identical over 12 bases. CDR3 length: 15 residues. The germline gives CDR1 SGHNT, CDR2 YENEEA. The J segment lost 9 bases and the V segment lost 1 base, leaving 4 bases of the junction unmatched. The CDR3 loop reads CASSLVVTSGGEQFF. As DNA, the CDR3 is TGTGCCAGCAGCTTAGTTGTGACTAGCGGGGGTGAGCAGTTCTTC.